One and the same sample provided the 30 T cell receptor beta chains below, sequenced in a study of cytomegalovirus exposure and HLA in healthy donors. Primers: 60 Vbeta forward and 13 Jbeta reverse. TCRdb keeps only in-frame clones here, not all; method: immunoSEQ multiplex PCR. The sample holds around 130,000 clones, around three fifths seen once. The source material was PBMCs. These receptors all come from a male donor in good health and CMV-seronegative.

This clone occurred a few times. V and J are TRBV5-1 and TRBJ2-7; D is possibly TRBD2 (5 bases). The germline CDR1 and CDR2 sequences are SGHRS and YFSETQ. The length of the CDR3 is 15 residues. The V and J ends lost 0 bases and 1 base respectively, with 11 bases between them. The CDR3 is CASSLDGRGSYEQYF. As DNA, the CDR3 is TGCGCCAGCAGCTTGGATGGCAGAGGGTCCTACGAGCAGTACTTC. The variable domain in full, completed from reference TRBV5-1 and TRBJ2-7, reads KAGVTQTPRYLIKTRGQQVTLSCSPISGHRSVSWYQQTPGQGLQFLFEYFSETQRNKGNFPGRFSGRQFSNSRSEMNVSTLELGDSALYLCASSLDGRGSYEQYFGPGTRLTVT.

The V gene is TRBV30, the J gene TRBJ2-7; a possible D gene is TRBD2 (6 bases). The ends were cut back, 3 bases at V and 2 bases at J, with 14 bases in the middle. The V gene's germline CDR1 is GTSNPN and CDR2 SVGIG (reference sequence). The length of the CDR3 is 14 residues. CDR3 nucleotide sequence: TGTGCCTGGAGCAGAGGAGGGGCCCCCTACGAGCAGTACTTC. Protein: CAWSRGGAPYEQYF.

The chain recombines TRBV6-5 with TRBJ2-7; 8 bases are a match to TRBD1. Trimming at V came to 6 bases and at J to 7 bases, leaving 11 bases not matched to a gene. Germline assignment: CDR1 MNHEY and CDR2 SVGAGI. CDR3 size: 14 residues. CDR3 amino acids: CASSPDRVRREQYF. CDR3 nucleotide sequence: TGTGCCAGCAGCCCGGACAGGGTGAGGAGGGAGCAGTACTTC.

This sequence joins TRBV18 and TRBJ2-7; 7 bases map to TRBD1. The germline CDR1 and CDR2 sequences are KGHSH and LQKENI. The junction had 11 bases not matched to a gene; V was cut back by 3 bases and J by 6 bases. This CDR3 contains 15 residues. The CDR3 region has the DNA TGTGCCAGCTCACCCACTAACCGGGACAGTCGCGAGCAGTACTTC. Encoded protein: CASSPTNRDSREQYF. The whole variable domain, remainder taken from reference TRBV18 and TRBJ2-7, is NAGVMQNPRHLVRRRGQEARLRCSPMKGHSHVYWYRQLPEEGLKFMVYLQKENIIDESGMPKERFSAEFPKEGPSILRIQQVVRGDSAAYFCASSPTNRDSREQYFGPGTRLTVT.

V usage is TRBV5-6 and J usage is TRBJ2-5; TRBD1 matches 7 bases. V gave up 2 bases and J gave up 5 bases; unmatched junction bases: 9. CDR1 and CDR2 from the germline V gene are SGHDT and YYEEEE. This CDR3 is built from 15 residues. The CDR3 DNA follows: TGTGCCAGCAGCTTCTTTGACAGGGTGGCCGAGACCCAGTACTTC. This gives the protein CASSFFDRVAETQYF.

In its sample, this clone was seen many times. The chain employs TRBV27 and TRBJ2-4; no definite D call. The V and J ends lost 8 bases and 7 bases respectively, with 15 bases between them. Germline loops: CDR1 MNHEY, CDR2 SMNVEV (reference sequence). The CDR3 covers 13 residues. DNA for the CDR3: TGTGCCAGCCCCTCCCGGCAGAGGAACATTCAGTACTTC. It translates to CASPSRQRNIQYF.

The J gene is TRBJ1-3, the V gene TRBV28, with no clear D. The CDR3 is 12 residues long. Germline V gene lookup returns CDR1 MDHEN and CDR2 SYDVKM. Trimming removed 6 bases at V and 0 bases at J, with 3 bases between. The CDR3 coding sequence is TGTGCCAGCAGCCTCTCTGGAAACACCATATATTTT. Residues: CASSLSGNTIYF.

The chain couples TRBV18 to TRBJ2-7; 8 bases are a match to TRBD2. Germline V gives CDR1 KGHSH, CDR2 LQKENI. The trim removed 3 bases at V and 0 bases at J, leaving 16 bases unmatched. The CDR3 contains 19 residues. CDR3 amino acids: CASSPLPGERGGSSYEQYF. CDR3 DNA: TGTGCCAGCTCACCCCTTCCGGGCGAACGCGGGGGGAGCTCCTACGAGCAGTACTTC.

The chain joins TRBV2 to TRBJ1-1; D perhaps matches TRBD1 (6 bases). The length of the CDR3 is 13 residues. CDR1 is SNHLY, CDR2 FYNNEI, per germline. Trimming took 6 bases from V and 0 from J, leaving 8 bases between them. This CDR3 is CASRGGLNTEAFF. DNA for the CDR3: TGTGCCAGCAGAGGGGGTTTGAACACTGAAGCTTTCTTT.

The genes are TRBV5-6 and TRBJ2-5; TRBD2 aligns across 7 bases. There are 15 residues in the CDR3. CDR1 is SGHDT, CDR2 YYEEEE, per germline. Unmatched junction bases numbered 4, after V lost 2 bases and J lost 0 bases. The CDR3 nucleotides read TGTGCCAGCAGCTTCGGAGGGACTAACCAAGAGACCCAGTACTTC. It codes for CASSFGGTNQETQYF.

This rearrangement joins TRBV6-5 to TRBJ1-3; D gene uncertain. The CDR3 covers 14 residues. Per the germline V gene, CDR1 is MNHEY and CDR2 is SVGAGI. V was cut by 0 bases and J by 4 bases, with 7 bases left in between. The CDR3 protein is CASSYSPTGNTIYF. The CDR3, as DNA: TGTGCCAGCAGTTACTCTCCGACAGGAAACACCATATATTTT.

The chain links TRBV9 to TRBJ1-4; D gene uncertain. This CDR3 contains 16 residues. The germline V gene encodes CDR1 SGDLS and CDR2 YYNGEE. The V end was cut by 0 bases, the J end by 0 bases, with 9 bases between. Here the CDR3 DNA reads TGTGCCAGCAGCGTAGCGGTGGGAGCAACTAATGAAAAACTGTTTTTT. It codes for CASSVAVGATNEKLFF.

The J gene is TRBJ2-7, the V gene TRBV2; 7 nucleotides agree with TRBD1. Germline CDR1 is SNHLY and CDR2 is FYNNEI. After removal of 4 bases from V and 1 base from J, the junction contained 1 base not matched to a gene. The length of the CDR3 is 13 residues. The CDR3 coding sequence is TGTGCCAGCAGTGGGACAGGTTCCTACGAGCAGTACTTC. Encoded protein: CASSGTGSYEQYF.

This sequence joins TRBV5-1 and TRBJ1-2, with 7 nucleotides matching TRBD1. Germline trimming cut 1 base from V and 0 bases from J; bases unmatched to any gene: 3. Germline-derived CDR1 and CDR2 are SGHRS and YFSETQ. The CDR3 has 15 residues. The CDR3 loop is CASSLLGQTNYGYTF. As DNA, the CDR3 is TGCGCCAGCAGCTTGTTGGGACAGACTAACTATGGCTACACCTTC.

The table lists this clone with a count of one. V and J are TRBV5-5 and TRBJ1-4; 9 nucleotides align to TRBD1. V lost 0 bases, J lost 7 bases, and 4 bases stayed unmatched. From germline, CDR1 is SGHKS and CDR2 YYEKEE (reference sequence). The CDR3 is 15 residues long. The CDR3 DNA is TGTGCCAGCAGCTTGGGCACAGGGGGCCTTGAAAAACTGTTTTTT. Translating gives CASSLGTGGLEKLFF. Variable domain in full (rest from reference TRBV5-5 and TRBJ1-4): DAGVTQSPTHLIKTRGQQVTLRCSPISGHKSVSWYQQVLGQGPQFIFQYYEKEERGRGNFPDRFSARQFPNYSSELNVNALLLGDSALYLCASSLGTGGLEKLFFGSGTQLSVL.

This clone came up a few times. The V and J genes are TRBV5-1 and TRBJ2-2; TRBD1 matches at 10 bases. V shed 2 bases and J 7 bases; nucleotides not matched to a gene: 5. This CDR3 is built from 15 residues. In germline, CDR1 is SGHRS, CDR2 YFSETQ. The CDR3 DNA reads TGCGCCAGCAGCTTTGACAGGGGGCATGTCGGGGAGCTGTTTTTT. This codes for CASSFDRGHVGELFF.

V and J are TRBV6-5 and TRBJ1-3; 7 nucleotides align to TRBD1. Trimming cost V 0 bases and J 3 bases; bases outside gene matches: 2. The CDR3 covers 15 residues. Germline assignment: CDR1 MNHEY and CDR2 SVGAGI. The CDR3: CASSYSTGFGNTIYF. In DNA, the CDR3 is TGTGCCAGCAGTTACTCGACAGGGTTTGGAAACACCATATATTTT.

The gene calls are TRBV10-3 and TRBJ2-7, with TRBD1 identical over 10 bases. The J segment lost 2 bases and the V segment lost 3 bases, leaving 16 bases of the junction unmatched. Germline CDR1 reads ENHRY; CDR2 reads SYGVKD. CDR3 length: 19 amino acids. CDR3 DNA sequence: TGTGCCATCAGTGATCCCGGGACAGGGGCTGAAAAAATCCCCTACGAGCAGTACTTC. Translation: CAISDPGTGAEKIPYEQYF.

The chain combines TRBV7-3 with TRBJ2-2, with 8 bases matching TRBD2. This CDR3 contains 18 residues. Germline V gene lookup returns CDR1 SGHTA and CDR2 FQGTGA. Trimming cost V 1 base and J 7 bases; bases outside gene matches: 14. CDR3 region: CASSLKPRPPGGGGELFF. In nucleotides, the CDR3 is TGTGCCAGCAGCTTAAAGCCCCGGCCCCCGGGGGGGGGCGGGGAGCTGTTTTTT.

The V and J genes are TRBV5-4 and TRBJ1-1; the D is unclear. This CDR3 region has 16 residues. Germline-derived CDR1 and CDR2 are SGHNT and YYREEE (reference sequence). Trimming removed 0 bases at V and 2 bases at J, with 14 bases between. DNA for the CDR3: TGTGCCAGCAGCTTGGAAGGTCTAGGCGGAAACACTGAAGCTTTCTTT. This sequence encodes CASSLEGLGGNTEAFF.

Regarding this clone: At the DNA level, this CDR3 is encoded by other sequences in the same sample as well. The chain has TRBV7-3 and TRBJ1-1; no clear D gene. The germline V and J ends were trimmed by 2 bases and 1 base, with 5 bases remaining between them. Germline V gives CDR1 SGHTA, CDR2 FQGTGA. The CDR3 extends over 13 amino acids. CDR3 nucleotides: TGTGCCAGCAGCTTAGGAGAGAACACTGAAGCTTTCTTT. Its protein is CASSLGENTEAFF.

V usage is TRBV30 and J usage is TRBJ2-1; TRBD2 aligns across 11 bases. Germline CDR1 reads GTSNPN; CDR2 reads SVGIG (reference sequence). V trimming: 3 bases; J trimming: 7 bases; junction bases outside the gene matches: 8. The CDR3 is 15 amino acids. The DNA for the CDR3 is TGTGCCTGGAGCCTGACTAGCGGGGCTAAGAATGAGCAGTTCTTC. Amino acids: CAWSLTSGAKNEQFF.

The chain uses TRBV5-1 and TRBJ2-1, with 10 nucleotides matching TRBD1. CDR1 SGHRS and CDR2 YFSETQ come from the germline V gene. V gave up 3 bases and J gave up 8 bases; unmatched junction bases: 8. This CDR3 spans 15 amino acids. CDR3 nucleotide sequence: TGCGCCAGCAGCTATGACAGGGGGCGTATTGATGAGCAGTTCTTC. It translates to CASSYDRGRIDEQFF.

This clone was recorded once. The chain has TRBV5-1 and TRBJ2-7; 7 bases line up with TRBD1. The V and J ends lost 0 bases and 4 bases, in that order; junction bases with no gene match: 7. This CDR3 has 15 residues. CDR1 SGHRS and CDR2 YFSETQ come from the germline V gene. The CDR3 DNA is TGCGCCAGCAGCTTGGGGGGGACAGTAGGGTACGAGCAGTACTTC. Amino acid sequence: CASSLGGTVGYEQYF.

The V gene is TRBV14, the J gene TRBJ2-7, with no clear D. V was cut by 0 bases and J by 4 bases, with 19 bases left in between. CDR1 is SGHDN and CDR2 is FVKESK in the germline V gene. The CDR3 totals 17 residues. CDR3 DNA sequence: TGTGCCAGCAGCCAAGACACGCTTGGAGTTATGAGTTACGAGCAGTACTTC. It encodes CASSQDTLGVMSYEQYF. Variable domain in full (rest from reference TRBV14 and TRBJ2-7): EAGVTQFPSHSVIEKGQTVTLRCDPISGHDNLYWYRRVMGKEIKFLLHFVKESKQDESGMPNNRFLAERTGGTYSTLKVQPAELEDSGVYFCASSQDTLGVMSYEQYFGPGTRLTVT.

This clone showed up just a few times. V gene TRBV7-2 combines with J gene TRBJ2-1; TRBD1 aligns across 9 bases. V shed 5 bases and J 3 bases; nucleotides not matched to a gene: 5. Germline CDR1 SGHTA, CDR2 FQGNSA. The CDR3 contains 15 residues. The CDR3 reads CASSPGQGNYNEQFF. The CDR3 DNA sequence: TGTGCCAGCAGCCCGGGACAGGGAAACTACAATGAGCAGTTCTTC.

The chain couples TRBV4-1 to TRBJ2-7, with a weak D call TRBD2 (5 bases). The germline V and J ends were trimmed by 1 base and 2 bases, with 12 bases remaining between them. This CDR3 spans 15 amino acids. Germline V gene lookup returns CDR1 MGHRA and CDR2 YSYEKL. CDR3 nucleotides: TGCGCCAGCAGCCAAGCGTGGGAGTTTGCCTACGAGCAGTACTTC. It codes for CASSQAWEFAYEQYF.

V is TRBV7-7 and J is TRBJ2-3; D call uncertain. There are 15 residues in the CDR3. Trimming left V 5 bases short and J 0 bases short, with 12 bases between. CDR1 and CDR2 (germline): SSHAT, FNYEAQ (reference sequence). The chain's CDR3 is CASSMGVGSTDTQYF. CDR3 coding DNA: TGTGCCAGCAGCATGGGCGTGGGTAGCACAGATACGCAGTATTTT.

This clone showed up just a few times. The CDR3 bases are TGTGCCAGCAGCCCGTTCGGAGTGGGTCACAGGGACACAGATACGCAGTATTTT. Encoded protein: CASSPFGVGHRDTDTQYF. The V gene is TRBV7-3, the J gene TRBJ2-3; tentative D call: TRBD1 (6 bases). V lost 5 bases to trimming and J lost 2 bases, with 23 bases between them. Germline CDR1 SGHTA, CDR2 FQGTGA. CDR3 length equals 18 residues.

The chain couples TRBV19 to TRBJ2-2, with TRBD1 as a possible D gene (6 bases). CDR1 and CDR2 (germline): LNHDA, SQIVND (reference sequence). The CDR3 is 15 amino acids. V gave up 4 bases and J gave up 1 base, with 10 bases separating them. The CDR3 region has the DNA TGTGCCAGTAGTACCCCGACAGGGAACACCGGGGAGCTGTTTTTT. Its protein product is CASSTPTGNTGELFF.